The clone carrying this T cell receptor (beta chain) has more than one count but fewer than ten. This record belongs to a study of patients and donors after allogeneic stem cell transplantation. TCRdb fed the RT-PCR reads into MiXCR, producing one record per CDR3 protein. The sample has approximately 170,000 distinct CDR3 sequences; roughly 30% are singletons. The germline CDR1 and CDR2 sequences are MNHEY and SVGEGT. Trimming removed 2 bases at V and 3 bases at J, with 10 bases between. The CDR3 loop spans 14 amino acids. The source material was blood, either unsorted or a sorted T cell fraction (not recorded which). This sequence originates from a human donor who was either an allogeneic HSCT recipient or a stem cell or donor lymphocyte infusion donor (not recorded which). It is not recorded whose cells these are; they may come from a transplant donor. The V gene is TRBV6-2 or TRBV6-3, the J gene TRBJ1-2; D is unclear. DNA of the CDR3: TGTGCCAGCAGTTACACACGACAAGACTATGGCTACACCTTC. It encodes CASSYTRQDYGYTF.